This T cell receptor (beta chain) was captured in a study of CD8 T cells in Susac syndrome. Broader study findings: The authors found around 17 Susac-specific public clones in total CD8+ repertoires and roughly five in CD8+ TEMRA repertoires.

The sequenced target, TCR beta, came from blood CD8+ and CD4+ T cells. TEMRA cells were enriched by FACS, and CD4+ and CD8+ T cells were negatively isolated. Details on this clonotype: The antigen remains undetermined.

The CDR3 totals 15 residues. Germline V gene sequence: CDR1 SQVTM, CDR2 ANQGSEA. V shed 7 bases and J 4 bases; nucleotides not matched to a gene: 12. Random hexamers primed reverse transcription of about 0.45 to 1 ug RNA. With immunoSEQ multiplex PCR, TCR beta CDR3 was amplified across 54 Vbeta and 13 Jbeta. One entry per CDR3 protein, called by TCRdb with MiXCR from the immunoSEQ multiplex PCR reads. Counted here are approximately 94,000 distinct CDR3 sequences, about 96% occurring once; the ten biggest clones make up less than 0.35%. V and J are TRBV29-1 and TRBJ2-1, with 8 positions matching TRBD2. The TCR comes from a human donor with Susac syndrome. Sequencing input: CD8+ T cells from PBMCs. The CDR3 here is CSATSQAGVYNEQFF. For the CDR3, the DNA is TGCAGCGCCACCTCCCAAGCGGGGGTATACAATGAGCAGTTCTTC.